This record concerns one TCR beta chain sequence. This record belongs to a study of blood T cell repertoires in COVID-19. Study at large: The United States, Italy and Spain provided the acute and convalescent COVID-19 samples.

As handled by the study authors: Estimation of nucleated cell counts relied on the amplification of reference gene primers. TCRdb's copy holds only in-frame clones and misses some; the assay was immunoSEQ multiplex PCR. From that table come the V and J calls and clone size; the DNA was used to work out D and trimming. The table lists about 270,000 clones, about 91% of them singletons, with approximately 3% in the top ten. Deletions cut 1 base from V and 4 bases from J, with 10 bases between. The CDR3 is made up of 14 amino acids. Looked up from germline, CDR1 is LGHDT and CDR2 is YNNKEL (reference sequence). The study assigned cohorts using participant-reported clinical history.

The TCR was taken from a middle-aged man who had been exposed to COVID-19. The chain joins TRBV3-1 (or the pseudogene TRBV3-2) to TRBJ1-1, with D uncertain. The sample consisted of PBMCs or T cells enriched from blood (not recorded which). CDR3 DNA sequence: TGTGCCAGCAGCCAAGGCAGTATCTCCACTGAAGCTTTCTTT. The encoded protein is CASSQGSISTEAFF.